Presented here are 8 T cell receptor beta chains from one specimen sequenced in a study of early T cells in non-severe SARS-CoV-2 infection. One entry per CDR3 protein, called by TCRdb with MiXCR from the 5' RACE reads. The sample consists of about 75,000 distinct CDR3 sequences, over 9% of them appearing once. Specimen: whole blood, collected at baseline. These receptors were taken from an adult who was a healthcare worker with PCR-confirmed SARS-CoV-2 infection or an uninfected control (not recorded which).

This clonotype was observed a few times. This chain joins TRBV3-1 and TRBJ1-2; D may be TRBD1 (6 bases). The V end was cut by 0 bases, the J end by 2 bases, with 13 bases between. This CDR3 region has 16 residues. Germline CDR1 and CDR2: LGHDT and YNNKEL (reference sequence). DNA of the CDR3: TGTGCCAGCAGCCAAGAAAAGGGGGTATTCAACTATGGCTACACCTTC. Translating gives CASSQEKGVFNYGYTF.

This clonotype has just a few counts. The chain combines TRBV7-9 with TRBJ2-3; D may correspond to TRBD1 or TRBD2 (6 bases each). V shed 4 bases and J shed 4 bases, with 15 bases lying between them. CDR3 size: 15 residues. The V gene's germline CDR1 is SEHNR and CDR2 FQNEAQ (reference sequence). CDR3: CASSSGAWEADTQYF. CDR3 nucleotides: TGTGCCAGCAGCTCAGGGGCCTGGGAGGCAGATACGCAGTATTTT. Full variable domain (missing parts from reference TRBV7-9 and TRBJ2-3): DTGVSQNPRHKITKRGQNVTFRCDPISEHNRLYWYRQTLGQGPEFLTYFQNEAQLEKSRLLSDRFSAERPKGSFSTLEIQRTEQGDSAMYLCASSSGAWEADTQYFGPGTRLTVL.

This clonotype was seen ten or more times. The rearrangement links TRBV10-3 to TRBJ2-2; 9 bases fit TRBD1. Germline CDR1 ENHRY, CDR2 SYGVKD. The V gene end was trimmed by 3 bases and the J gene end by 7 bases; junction bases not matched to a gene: 9. CDR3 length: 16 residues. CDR3 protein: CAISDGTGNVGGELFF. The CDR3 nucleotides are TGTGCCATCAGTGACGGGACAGGGAATGTTGGCGGGGAGCTGTTTTTT.

The V call is TRBV29-1, the J call TRBJ2-5; weak D call: TRBD2 (7 bases). V gave up 1 base and J gave up 4 bases, with 22 bases separating them. The germline V gene encodes CDR1 SQVTM and CDR2 ANQGSEA. The CDR3 is made up of 17 amino acids. The CDR3: CSVEGLTRGASAETQYF. As DNA, the CDR3 is TGCAGCGTTGAAGGTTTAACACGGGGGGCGAGCGCAGAGACCCAGTACTTC.

The sample holds many counts of this clonotype. The chain employs TRBV5-4 and TRBJ1-5; no clear D gene. The CDR3 runs to 15 residues. Between the trimmed V and J ends, which lost 4 bases and 7 bases, there was a span of 18 bases. The germline V gene has CDR1 SGHNT and CDR2 YYREEE (reference sequence). The DNA of the CDR3 is TGTGCCAGCAGCCCGACACCCAGCGGTGGCCAGCCCCAGCATTTT. This encodes CASSPTPSGGQPQHF.

The chain couples TRBV28 to TRBJ1-5; D is unresolved. Germline assignment: CDR1 MDHEN and CDR2 SYDVKM. V was pared by 5 bases and J by 6 bases, with 8 bases between. This CDR3 is built from 12 residues. CDR3: CASSLTGQPQHF. In nucleotides, the CDR3 is TGTGCCAGCAGTCTAACGGGTCAGCCCCAGCATTTT.

In this sample, this clonotype turned up many times. The V and J genes are TRBV12-3 or TRBV12-4 and TRBJ2-3; D remains ambiguous. This CDR3 region has 13 residues. V lost 5 bases and J lost 7, with 13 bases in between. The CDR3 protein is CASSTVAAYTQYF. The DNA for the CDR3 is TGTGCCAGCAGTACAGTCGCCGCCTATACGCAGTATTTT.

V and J are TRBV6-5 and TRBJ2-5; 13 bases are shared with TRBD2. The length of the CDR3 is 16 residues. The V and J ends lost 5 bases and 2 bases, in that order; junction bases with no gene match: 5. Germline V gene lookup returns CDR1 MNHEY and CDR2 SVGAGI. CDR3 coding DNA: TGTGCCAGCAGTAAAGGACTAGCGGGAGCACAAGAGACCCAGTACTTC. This codes for CASSKGLAGAQETQYF.